These 30 T cell receptor beta chains came from one sample sequenced in a study of OX40 agonist ivuxolimab in advanced cancers. Measured with immunoSEQ multiplex PCR; TCRdb has only the in-frame clones, and not every one. The sample includes around 60,000 clones, around 85% seen only once; the top ten take about 0.62%. Here the sequenced sample was CD4+ or CD8+ T cells sorted from blood, taken in a trial of the OX40 agonist ivuxolimab. These receptors came from an adult with an advanced solid tumor such as melanoma, head and neck, liver or kidney cancer.

CDR3 in amino acids: CASSYTTDTQYF. In nucleotides, the CDR3 is TGTGCCAGCAGTTACACGACAGATACGCAGTATTTT. This chain joins TRBV6-6 and TRBJ2-3, with D unresolved. This CDR3 has 12 amino acids. V lost 2 bases, J lost 3 bases, and 3 bases lay in between. The germline CDR1 and CDR2 sequences are MNHNY and SVGAGI (reference sequence).

V is TRBV15 and J is TRBJ2-3; D is unclear. V gave up 3 bases and J gave up 4 bases, with 17 bases separating them. This CDR3 has 16 amino acids. Germline V lookup: CDR1 LNHNV, CDR2 YYDKDF (reference sequence). CDR3 nucleotide sequence: TGTGCCACCAGCAGTTTAGGTGCGGAACGGGCAGATACGCAGTATTTT. This gives the protein CATSSLGAERADTQYF.

The genes are TRBV28 and TRBJ2-4, with 10 bases lining up with TRBD2. Germline CDR1 is MDHEN and CDR2 is SYDVKM. This CDR3 comprises 20 residues. The junction had 13 bases not matched to a gene; V was cut back by 2 bases and J by 0 bases. The CDR3 region is CASSLPLSGGGRLAKNIQYF. Written as DNA, the CDR3 is TGTGCCAGCAGTTTACCACTAAGCGGGGGGGGCCGGCTAGCCAAAAACATTCAGTACTTC.

This chain links TRBV5-8 with TRBJ2-5; 8 bases line up with TRBD1. The CDR3 sequence is 15 residues long. The V and J ends lost 7 bases and 5 bases, in that order; junction bases with no gene match: 13. In germline, CDR1 is SGHTS, CDR2 YDEGEE. The CDR3 is CASRARQGIGETQYF. DNA of the CDR3: TGTGCCAGCCGAGCGCGACAGGGGATAGGGGAGACCCAGTACTTC. The entire variable domain, with the rest obtained from reference TRBV5-8 and TRBJ2-5, is as follows: EAGVTQSPTHLIKTRGQQATLRCSPISGHTSVYWYQQALGLGLQFLLWYDEGEERNRGNFPPRFSGRQFPNYSSELNVNALELEDSALYLCASRARQGIGETQYFGPGTRLLVL.

This chain uses TRBV28 with TRBJ1-3; the D gene is possibly TRBD1 (6 bases). Per the germline V gene, CDR1 is MDHEN and CDR2 is SYDVKM. The V end was cut by 3 bases, the J end by 3 bases, with 9 bases between. The CDR3 loop spans 14 amino acids. CDR3 protein: CASSFSQGGNTIYF. Written as DNA, the CDR3 is TGTGCCAGCAGTTTCTCACAGGGTGGAAACACCATATATTTT.

This clone was seen just once. The rearrangement joins TRBV5-6 to TRBJ1-2; 7 bases align to TRBD1. Looked up from germline, CDR1 is SGHDT and CDR2 is YYEEEE. The CDR3 extends over 15 amino acids. Trimming took 0 bases from V and 8 from J; bases not matched to a gene: 10. DNA for the CDR3: TGTGCCAGCAGCTTGGTCGGCACCCCAGGGGGGGGCTACACCTTC. It specifies CASSLVGTPGGGYTF.

The chain couples TRBV6-1 to TRBJ1-5; tentative D call: TRBD1 (5 bases). The CDR3 spans 14 residues. V was shortened by 4 bases and J by 0 bases, with 7 bases between the two germline ends. Germline assignment: CDR1 MNHNS and CDR2 SASEGT. The CDR3 loop is CASSADSSNQPQHF. In DNA, the CDR3 is TGTGCCAGCAGTGCTGACAGTAGCAATCAGCCCCAGCATTTT.

The rearrangement uses TRBV6-4 and TRBJ1-5; D unresolved. Germline V gives CDR1 MRHNA, CDR2 SNTAGT. The V and J ends lost 4 bases and 2 bases respectively, with 9 bases between them. CDR3 length equals 14 residues. The CDR3 protein is CASSVKGRNQPQHF. The CDR3 DNA follows: TGTGCCAGCAGTGTCAAGGGTCGCAATCAGCCCCAGCATTTT.

The chain links TRBV27 to TRBJ2-2; 8 bases line up with TRBD2. The germline V gene has CDR1 MNHEY and CDR2 SMNVEV (reference sequence). There are 15 residues in the CDR3. V gave up 5 bases and J gave up 0 bases; unmatched junction bases: 2. CDR3 loop: CASSISGTNTGELFF. The DNA for the CDR3 is TGTGCCAGCAGTATTAGCGGGACGAACACCGGGGAGCTGTTTTTT.

This clone has only a few counts. The chain's CDR3 is CASSLRGPKQETQYF. CDR3 sequence (DNA): TGTGCCAGCAGCTTGAGAGGACCGAAACAAGAGACCCAGTACTTC. V is TRBV5-6 and J is TRBJ2-5, with D uncertain. The CDR3 spans 15 residues. The V end was cut by 1 base, the J end by 2 bases, with 12 bases between. Germline V gene sequence: CDR1 SGHDT, CDR2 YYEEEE.

This clone occurred once. V is TRBV5-1 and J is TRBJ2-2, with 7 bases lining up with TRBD1. This CDR3 spans 16 amino acids. Per the germline V gene, CDR1 is SGHRS and CDR2 is YFSETQ. V lost 4 bases to trimming and J lost 2 bases; unmatched junction nucleotides: 8. CDR3 nucleotides: TGCGCCAGCAGCGAGGGGGCAGGGTCAAACACCGGGGAGCTGTTTTTT. Its translation is CASSEGAGSNTGELFF. The variable domain in full, completed from reference TRBV5-1 and TRBJ2-2, reads KAGVTQTPRYLIKTRGQQVTLSCSPISGHRSVSWYQQTPGQGLQFLFEYFSETQRNKGNFPGRFSGRQFSNSRSEMNVSTLELGDSALYLCASSEGAGSNTGELFFGEGSRLTVL.

This sequence joins TRBV7-3 and TRBJ2-7; D is perhaps TRBD1 or TRBD2 (5 bases each). V was shortened by 4 bases and J by 7 bases, with 20 bases between the two germline ends. The germline V gene has CDR1 SGHTA and CDR2 FQGTGA. CDR3 length equals 15 residues. CDR3 sequence: CASSSNGGPRGEQYF. DNA for the CDR3: TGTGCCAGCAGCTCGAATGGGGGACCCAGAGGGGAGCAGTACTTC.

The CDR3 bases are TGTGCCATCAGTATAGCGGGAGGGCCTGAAAACATTCAGTACTTC. It is translated as CAISIAGGPENIQYF. V and J are TRBV10-3 and TRBJ2-4, with 11 bases fitting TRBD2. Germline V gene lookup returns CDR1 ENHRY and CDR2 SYGVKD. This CDR3 is built from 15 residues. V lost 5 bases, J lost 5 bases, and 5 bases stayed unmatched.

The sample holds a few counts of this clone. This sequence joins TRBV6-1 and TRBJ2-5; the D is unclear. The germline gives CDR1 MNHNS, CDR2 SASEGT. The CDR3 spans 16 residues. The V end was cut by 2 bases, the J end by 2 bases, with 15 bases between. This chain's CDR3 is CASSESVMATQETQYF. CDR3 DNA sequence: TGTGCCAGCAGTGAAAGCGTAATGGCTACTCAAGAGACCCAGTACTTC.

V and J are TRBV6-1 and TRBJ2-5, with 10 nucleotides matching TRBD1. Germline V gene sequence: CDR1 MNHNS, CDR2 SASEGT. J gave up 3 bases and V 5 bases, and 6 bases lay outside the gene matches. The CDR3 consists of 15 residues. CDR3 sequence reads: CASSKPGTGEETQYF. CDR3 nucleotides: TGTGCCAGCAGTAAGCCTGGGACAGGGGAAGAGACCCAGTACTTC.

This clone has only one observation. This chain links TRBV15 with TRBJ2-1, with 7 bases aligning to TRBD2. V lost 4 bases and J lost 3; bases outside the gene matches: 6. Germline V gives CDR1 LNHNV, CDR2 YYDKDF (reference sequence). This CDR3 spans 15 amino acids. The CDR3, as DNA: TGTGCCACCAGCAACAGCGGGACCGGCTACAATGAGCAGTTCTTC. Amino acid sequence: CATSNSGTGYNEQFF.

V gene TRBV10-2 combines with J gene TRBJ2-3; D ambiguous. The CDR3 has 11 amino acids. Germline V gene lookup returns CDR1 WSHSY and CDR2 SAAADI. With 10 bases removed from V and 0 bases from J, the gap between germline ends came to 5 bases. This CDR3 is CATSSTDTQYF. CDR3 in DNA: TGCGCCACTTCTAGCACAGATACGCAGTATTTT.

This chain joins TRBV11-3 and TRBJ2-2; 11 bases map to TRBD2. CDR1 and CDR2 (germline): SGHNT, YENEEA. The CDR3 runs to 15 residues. J gave up 8 bases and V 5 bases, and 7 bases lay outside the gene matches. The CDR3 nucleotides read TGTGCCAGCAGCCCGGGGACTAGCGGTACGGGGGAGCTGTTTTTT. Its protein is CASSPGTSGTGELFF.

J is TRBJ2-1 and V is TRBV7-9; D is ambiguous. The CDR3 runs 15 residues. Germline-derived CDR1 and CDR2 are SEHNR and FQNEAQ (reference sequence). V lost 4 bases and J 6 bases, leaving 16 bases between the germline ends. The CDR3 DNA reads TGTGCCAGCAGCTGGGTCAGTACCGTTTTCAATGAGCAGTTCTTC. Translation: CASSWVSTVFNEQFF.

The V and J genes are TRBV5-4 and TRBJ2-5; TRBD2 agrees at 7 bases. The ends lost 2 bases at V and 0 bases at J; junction bases unmatched: 7. The CDR3 runs to 16 residues. Germline V gives CDR1 SGHNT, CDR2 YYREEE (reference sequence). This CDR3 reads CASSLRTSRYQETQYF. The CDR3 nucleotides read TGTGCCAGCAGCTTACGGACTAGTAGGTACCAAGAGACCCAGTACTTC.

This chain uses TRBV7-4 with TRBJ2-5; either TRBD1 or TRBD2 may supply D (5 bases each). Germline V gene lookup returns CDR1 SGHVT and CDR2 SQSDAQ. Trimming took 5 bases from V and 3 from J, leaving 19 bases between them. The CDR3 extends over 16 amino acids. CDR3 sequence (DNA): TGTGCCAGCAGCCACGTCCCCGGGACGGAAAAAGAGACCCAGTACTTC. Encoded protein: CASSHVPGTEKETQYF.

This clone showed up just a few times. This chain links TRBV28 with TRBJ1-5, with D tentatively TRBD1 (5 bases). From germline, CDR1 is MDHEN and CDR2 SYDVKM. The CDR3 totals 12 residues. The V gene lost 7 bases and the J gene lost 5 bases, with 9 bases spanning the gap. The CDR3 protein is CASTKGHQPQHF. CDR3 sequence (DNA): TGTGCCAGCACTAAGGGGCATCAGCCCCAGCATTTT. Variable domain in full (rest from reference TRBV28 and TRBJ1-5): DVKVTQSSRYLVKRTGEKVFLECVQDMDHENMFWYRQDPGLGLRLIYFSYDVKMKEKGDIPEGYSVSREKKERFSLILESASTNQTSMYLCASTKGHQPQHFGDGTRLSIL.

As DNA, the CDR3 is TGTGCCAGCCGTTTCAATAAAGGCGAGCAGTACTTC. Translation: CASRFNKGEQYF. The rearrangement uses TRBV2 and TRBJ2-7, with no clear D. V was clipped by 8 bases and J by 6 bases, with 14 bases between them. Germline-derived CDR1 and CDR2 are SNHLY and FYNNEI. The CDR3 contains 12 residues.

This clone appeared a single time. The rearrangement joins TRBV5-5 to TRBJ2-7, with 12 positions matching TRBD1. V lost 3 bases, J lost 3 bases, and 4 bases stayed unmatched. The germline CDR1 and CDR2 sequences are SGHKS and YYEKEE (reference sequence). This CDR3 spans 15 amino acids. The CDR3 DNA is TGTGCCAGCAGCTCCGGGACAGGGGGCTTCTACGAGCAGTACTTC. Translated, it gives CASSSGTGGFYEQYF.

V usage is TRBV29-1 and J usage is TRBJ2-7; the D gene is possibly TRBD1 (5 bases). Deletions cut 1 base from V and 3 bases from J, with 7 bases between. The CDR3 runs to 12 residues. Germline assignment: CDR1 SQVTM and CDR2 ANQGSEA. CDR3 sequence (DNA): TGCAGCGTTGAAGGGACAAGCTACGAGCAGTACTTC. Its protein is CSVEGTSYEQYF.

This clone was seen more than once but under ten times. The chain is built from TRBV2 and TRBJ2-2, with TRBD2 matching 11 bases. The CDR3 runs 14 residues. Germline lookup yields CDR1 SNHLY and CDR2 FYNNEI. Unmatched junction bases numbered 3, after V lost 6 bases and J lost 6 bases. Here the CDR3 DNA reads TGTGCCAGCAGGTCTAGCGGGAGGTCCGGGGAGCTGTTTTTT. Translating gives CASRSSGRSGELFF.

The gene calls are TRBV29-1 and TRBJ2-7, with D hard to call. Germline CDR1 is SQVTM and CDR2 is ANQGSEA. Trimming left V 7 bases short and J 4 bases short, with 11 bases between. The length of the CDR3 is 11 residues. CDR3: CSAALGYEQYF. CDR3 coding DNA: TGCAGCGCTGCGTTGGGGTACGAGCAGTACTTC.

The V gene is TRBV5-1, the J gene TRBJ2-1; TRBD2 matches at 13 bases. Germline assignment: CDR1 SGHRS and CDR2 YFSETQ. The CDR3 runs 17 residues. V shed 2 bases and J 0 bases; nucleotides not matched to a gene: 2. CDR3 nucleotides: TGCGCCAGCAGCTTTACTAGCGGGAGGGCCTCCTACAATGAGCAGTTCTTC. Translating it yields CASSFTSGRASYNEQFF.

The rearrangement joins TRBV4-3 to TRBJ2-1; D is unclear. Germline CDR1 and CDR2: LGHNA and YSLEER. Trimming shortened V by 5 bases and J by 4 bases, and 0 bases separated the two germline ends. CDR3 length: 10 residues. The CDR3 loop reads CASSYNEQFF. CDR3 in DNA: TGCGCCAGCAGCTACAATGAGCAGTTCTTC.

This chain links TRBV11-3 with TRBJ2-7; 7 bases map to TRBD2. CDR3 length: 14 residues. Looked up from germline, CDR1 is SGHNT and CDR2 is YENEEA. Unmatched junction bases numbered 8, after V lost 6 bases and J lost 3 bases. CDR3 sequence reads: CASSRTGTIYEQYF. In DNA form, the CDR3 reads TGTGCCAGCAGTCGCACCGGGACTATCTACGAGCAGTACTTC.